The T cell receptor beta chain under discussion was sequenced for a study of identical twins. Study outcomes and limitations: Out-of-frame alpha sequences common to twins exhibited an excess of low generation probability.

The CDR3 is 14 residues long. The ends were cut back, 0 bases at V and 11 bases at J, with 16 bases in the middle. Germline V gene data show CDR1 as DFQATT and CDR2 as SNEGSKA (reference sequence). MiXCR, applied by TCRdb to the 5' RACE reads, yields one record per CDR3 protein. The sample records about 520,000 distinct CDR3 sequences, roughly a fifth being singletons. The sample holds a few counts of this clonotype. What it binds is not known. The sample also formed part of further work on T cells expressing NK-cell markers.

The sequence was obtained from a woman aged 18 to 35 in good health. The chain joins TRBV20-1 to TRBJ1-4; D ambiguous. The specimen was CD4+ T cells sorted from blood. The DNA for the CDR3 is TGCAGTGCTAGAGATGTGGGCCTTACGCGGAAACTGTTTTTT. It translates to CSARDVGLTRKLFF.